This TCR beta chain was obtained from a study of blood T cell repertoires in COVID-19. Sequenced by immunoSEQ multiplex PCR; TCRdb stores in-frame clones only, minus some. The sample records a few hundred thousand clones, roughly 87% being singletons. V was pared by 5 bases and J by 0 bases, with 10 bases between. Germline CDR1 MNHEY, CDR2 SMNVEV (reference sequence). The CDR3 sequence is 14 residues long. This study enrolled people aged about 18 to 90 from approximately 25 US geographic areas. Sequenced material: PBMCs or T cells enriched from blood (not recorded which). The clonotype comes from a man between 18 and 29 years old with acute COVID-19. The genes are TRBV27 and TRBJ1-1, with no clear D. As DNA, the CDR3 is TGTGCCAGCAGTGAATCCGGGGTGAACACTGAAGCTTTCTTT. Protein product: CASSESGVNTEAFF.